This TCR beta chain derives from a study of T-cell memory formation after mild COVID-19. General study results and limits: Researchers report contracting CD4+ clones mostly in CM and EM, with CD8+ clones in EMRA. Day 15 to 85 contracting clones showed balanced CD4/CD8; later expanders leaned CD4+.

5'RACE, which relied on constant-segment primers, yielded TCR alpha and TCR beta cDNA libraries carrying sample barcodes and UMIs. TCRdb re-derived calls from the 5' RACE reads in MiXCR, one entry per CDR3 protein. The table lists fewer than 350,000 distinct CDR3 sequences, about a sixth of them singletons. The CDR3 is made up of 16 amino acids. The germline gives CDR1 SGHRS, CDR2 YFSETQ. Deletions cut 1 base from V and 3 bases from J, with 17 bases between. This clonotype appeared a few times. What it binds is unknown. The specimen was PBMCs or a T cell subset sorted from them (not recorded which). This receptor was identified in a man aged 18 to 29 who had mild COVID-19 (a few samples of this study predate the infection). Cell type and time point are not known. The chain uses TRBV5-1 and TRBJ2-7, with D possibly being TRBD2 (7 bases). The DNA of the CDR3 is TGCGCCAGCAGCTTGAGGGGGGGCCGTAACAACTACGAGCAGTACTTC. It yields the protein CASSLRGGRNNYEQYF. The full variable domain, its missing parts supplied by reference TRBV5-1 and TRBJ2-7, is KAGVTQTPRYLIKTRGQQVTLSCSPISGHRSVSWYQQTPGQGLQFLFEYFSETQRNKGNFPGRFSGRQFSNSRSEMNVSTLELGDSALYLCASSLRGGRNNYEQYFGPGTRLTVT.